This entry concerns a single T cell receptor (beta chain). Germline and junction disagree at one end, which may indicate a read error. The data were taken from a study of blood T cell repertoires in COVID-19. The wider study: Whether acute or convalescent, the COVID-19 samples came from the United States, Italy and Spain. T cells, B-cell-depleted T cells, or PBMCs provided the cDNA or gDNA that served as material.

The authors' processing: Using reference gene primer amplification, nucleated cell counts were estimated. Generated by immunoSEQ multiplex PCR, the TCRdb table keeps only in-frame clones and is missing some. V, J and clone size are those of that table, while D and trimming were read from the DNA. This table has over 250,000 clones, 80% to 90% appearing once. Seattle patients were enrolled while actively infected and followed longitudinally. In germline, CDR1 is WSHSY, CDR2 SAAADI. The CDR3 covers 15 residues. This TCR derives from a woman in her 50s with COVID-19, enrolled during active disease. The sequenced sample was peripheral blood. The rearrangement links TRBV10-2 to TRBJ2-3; 7 bases are a match to TRBD2. The CDR3 protein is CASIESGTSTDTQYF. As DNA, the CDR3 is TGCGCCAGCATTGAGAGCGGGACTAGCACAGATACGCAGTATTTT.